Below are 20 T cell receptor beta chains sequenced from a single sample in a study of shared clonotypes between healthy human individuals. The data were produced by immunoSEQ multiplex PCR, yet TCRdb's version contains in-frame clones alone and is incomplete. The sample shows 900,000 to 1,200,000 clones, 78% of them seen only once. Sequenced: memory CD4+ T cells from PBMCs. The subset was: CD45RA-negative fraction. These receptors came from a man aged 18 to 30 in good health. Some clones in this sample may be carry-over from other donors' samples.

J is TRBJ2-3 and V is TRBV27; D gene ambiguous. The CDR3 consists of 14 residues. V lost 0 bases to trimming and J lost 5 bases, with 9 bases between them. The V gene's germline CDR1 is MNHEY and CDR2 SMNVEV (reference sequence). CDR3 amino acids: CASSLSGWEDTQYF. CDR3 in DNA: TGTGCCAGCAGTTTATCGGGGTGGGAAGATACGCAGTATTTT.

CDR3 in DNA: TGTGCCTGGAGTGTTGGACAGACGGTTCGTACAGATACGCAGTATTTT. Translated, it gives CAWSVGQTVRTDTQYF. The rearrangement links TRBV30 to TRBJ2-3; possibly TRBD1 for D (6 bases). There are 16 residues in the CDR3. Germline loops: CDR1 GTSNPN, CDR2 SVGIG (reference sequence). V lost 0 bases, J lost 3 bases, and 16 bases lay in between.

V gene TRBV20-1 combines with J gene TRBJ2-7; D is unresolved. The CDR3 is 11 residues long. CDR1 and CDR2 (germline): DFQATT, SNEGSKA (reference sequence). Trimming left V 3 bases short and J 6 bases short, with 9 bases between. The DNA for the CDR3 is TGCAGTGCTAGCGTTGGATCCGAGCAGTACTTC. It is translated as CSASVGSEQYF.

The chain uses TRBV11-2 and TRBJ2-5; 13 bases are shared with TRBD2. The CDR3 is made up of 15 amino acids. The V and J ends lost 5 bases and 6 bases, in that order; junction bases with no gene match: 6. CDR1 is SGHAT, CDR2 FQNNGV, per germline. As DNA, the CDR3 is TGTGCCAGCAGCGCCGGACTAGCGGGAGCCAAGACCCAGTACTTC. Translated: CASSAGLAGAKTQYF.

V is TRBV28 and J is TRBJ1-1; D is unclear. Germline V gene sequence: CDR1 MDHEN, CDR2 SYDVKM. This CDR3 comprises 13 residues. DNA of the CDR3: TGTTCCGCGTTGGCAGGATTGAACACTGAAGCTTTCTTT. It specifies CSALAGLNTEAFF.

In its sample, this clone was seen once. J is TRBJ2-7 and V is TRBV30, with TRBD1 matching over 7 bases. CDR3 length: 13 residues. Trimming removed 5 bases from V and 3 bases from J; junction bases left unmatched: 7. CDR1 is GTSNPN and CDR2 is SVGIG in the germline V gene (reference sequence). CDR3: CAWGTVDGYEQYF. The CDR3 DNA sequence: TGTGCCTGGGGGACAGTAGACGGCTACGAGCAGTACTTC.

J is TRBJ2-2 and V is TRBV5-1; a possible D gene is TRBD2 (5 bases). Germline V CDR1 and CDR2: SGHRS, YFSETQ. The CDR3 is made up of 16 amino acids. The V gene lost 4 bases and the J gene lost 0 bases, with 13 bases spanning the gap. The CDR3 sequence is CASSVLAVANTGELFF. In DNA, the CDR3 is TGCGCCAGCAGCGTCCTAGCTGTCGCGAACACCGGGGAGCTGTTTTTT. Filled out from reference TRBV5-1 and TRBJ2-2, the complete variable domain reads KAGVTQTPRYLIKTRGQQVTLSCSPISGHRSVSWYQQTPGQGLQFLFEYFSETQRNKGNFPGRFSGRQFSNSRSEMNVSTLELGDSALYLCASSVLAVANTGELFFGEGSRLTVL.

Turning to this clone: This may be a read error: a much more frequent sequence differs by one nucleotide. The rearrangement joins TRBV30 to TRBJ1-5; 7 bases are shared with TRBD1. The CDR3 has 13 amino acids. Trimming removed 0 bases from V and 5 bases from J; junction bases left unmatched: 1. In germline, CDR1 is GTSNPN, CDR2 SVGIG (reference sequence). The CDR3 protein is CAWSVQGHQPQHF. DNA of the CDR3: TGTGCCTGGAGTGTACAGGGGCATCAGCCCCAGCATTTT.

The CDR3 region has the DNA TGTGCCAGCAGCCGTCTAGGGGGAATTTATGGCTACACCTTC. This codes for CASSRLGGIYGYTF. The chain has TRBV7-2 and TRBJ1-2, with D possibly matching TRBD1 (6 bases). V shed 5 bases and J shed 5 bases, with 15 bases lying between them. Germline-derived CDR1 and CDR2 are SGHTA and FQGNSA. The CDR3 is made up of 14 amino acids.

The rearrangement joins TRBV5-6 to TRBJ2-3; D remains unclear. CDR1 is SGHDT, CDR2 YYEEEE, per germline. With 3 bases removed from V and 6 bases from J, the gap between germline ends came to 11 bases. The CDR3 contains 13 residues. Here the CDR3 reads CASSSALGDTQYF. The CDR3 bases are TGTGCCAGCAGCTCCGCCCTCGGGGATACGCAGTATTTT.

This chain connects TRBV2 to TRBJ2-1; TRBD1 aligns across 10 bases. This CDR3 region has 20 residues. Unmatched junction bases numbered 20, after V lost 6 bases and J lost 3 bases. CDR1 is SNHLY, CDR2 FYNNEI, per germline. CDR3 region: CASSALNTIRTGGSYNEQFF. DNA for the CDR3: TGTGCCAGCAGCGCACTAAATACCATTAGGACAGGGGGGAGCTACAATGAGCAGTTCTTC.

Note on this clone: A clone one base away is much larger, so this may be a read error. The rearrangement uses TRBV15 and TRBJ2-5, with TRBD2 as a possible D gene (6 bases). The CDR3 consists of 14 residues. Germline V lookup: CDR1 LNHNV, CDR2 YYDKDF (reference sequence). V was shortened by 3 bases and J by 5 bases, with 13 bases between the two germline ends. CDR3 in amino acids: CATSRYGAGETQYF. For the CDR3, the DNA is TGTGCCACCAGCAGGTACGGGGCGGGGGAGACCCAGTACTTC.

V and J are TRBV27 and TRBJ1-4, with D possibly being TRBD1 (5 bases). This CDR3 contains 15 residues. V lost 6 bases and J lost 0, with 11 bases in between. Germline values: CDR1 MNHEY, CDR2 SMNVEV (reference sequence). The CDR3 DNA is TGTGCCAGCAGAAACCTAGGGGCAACTAATGAAAAACTGTTTTTT. Protein product: CASRNLGATNEKLFF.

This clone was counted a few times. This chain links TRBV7-9 with TRBJ2-2; weak D call: TRBD2 (5 bases). Germline V gene data show CDR1 as SEHNR and CDR2 as FQNEAQ (reference sequence). V shed 11 bases and J shed 0 bases, with 16 bases lying between them. The CDR3 is made up of 15 amino acids. This CDR3 reads CAPRILASNTGELFF. The CDR3 DNA follows: TGTGCCCCACGTATTTTAGCGTCGAACACCGGGGAGCTGTTTTTT. Complete variable domain (other parts from reference TRBV7-9 and TRBJ2-2): DTGVSQNPRHKITKRGQNVTFRCDPISEHNRLYWYRQTLGQGPEFLTYFQNEAQLEKSRLLSDRFSAERPKGSFSTLEIQRTEQGDSAMYLCAPRILASNTGELFFGEGSRLTVL.

The chain joins TRBV29-1 to TRBJ2-3, with a weak D call TRBD1 (7 bases). Germline V lookup: CDR1 SQVTM, CDR2 ANQGSEA. V shed 4 bases and J shed 1 base, with 9 bases lying between them. This CDR3 has 13 amino acids. CDR3 bases: TGCAGCGTTGTCAGGGGGGGCACAGATACGCAGTATTTT. Translating gives CSVVRGGTDTQYF.

This sequence joins TRBV4-3 and TRBJ2-2; D unresolved. The germline CDR1 and CDR2 sequences are LGHNA and YSLEER. This CDR3 is 13 amino acids long. Deletions cut 4 bases from V and 4 bases from J, with 7 bases between. CDR3 DNA: TGCGCCAGCAGCCGAGAGGCCACCGGGGAGCTGTTTTTT. Translation: CASSREATGELFF.

V usage is TRBV2 and J usage is TRBJ1-3, with D uncertain. This CDR3 has 14 residues. The germline gives CDR1 SNHLY, CDR2 FYNNEI. Deletions cut 8 bases from V and 2 bases from J, with 13 bases between. The CDR3 DNA follows: TGTGCCAGCGCTGCTGGGGTAGCTGGAAACACCATATATTTT. Its translation is CASAAGVAGNTIYF.

This clone was seen a few times. The V and J genes are TRBV27 and TRBJ2-3; D unclear. V lost 6 bases to trimming and J lost 0 bases, with 13 bases between them. The CDR3 is made up of 15 amino acids. Germline V CDR1 and CDR2: MNHEY, SMNVEV (reference sequence). The CDR3 sequence: CASSPYAFSTDTQYF. The CDR3 region has the DNA TGTGCCAGCAGCCCGTACGCATTTAGCACAGATACGCAGTATTTT.

J is TRBJ2-5 and V is TRBV18; 10 nucleotides agree with TRBD2. The CDR3 contains 13 residues. The germline V gene encodes CDR1 KGHSH and CDR2 LQKENI. V dropped 11 bases and J dropped 0; count of bases not matched to a gene: 3. Written as DNA, the CDR3 is TGTGCCGGTAGCGGGGGGTACCAAGAGACCCAGTACTTC. Its translation is CAGSGGYQETQYF. The full variable domain, completed using reference TRBV18 and TRBJ2-5, is NAGVMQNPRHLVRRRGQEARLRCSPMKGHSHVYWYRQLPEEGLKFMVYLQKENIIDESGMPKERFSAEFPKEGPSILRIQQVVRGDSAAYFCAGSGGYQETQYFGPGTRLLVL.

The rearrangement uses TRBV6-1 and TRBJ1-5; a possible D gene is TRBD1 (5 bases). This CDR3 comprises 14 residues. V lost 2 bases, J lost 9 bases, and 14 bases lay in between. Germline assignment: CDR1 MNHNS and CDR2 SASEGT. Here the CDR3 reads CASSEQGDPWPQHF. CDR3 DNA: TGTGCCAGCAGTGAACAGGGAGATCCGTGGCCCCAGCATTTT.